The 3 T cell receptor beta chains presented below share a single source sample, sequenced in a study of shared clonotypes between healthy human individuals. The protocol was immunoSEQ multiplex PCR, while the TCRdb copy is restricted to in-frame clones and leaves out a portion. Among roughly 1.5 million clones listed, about 98% were seen once. The source material was naive CD4+ T cells sorted from blood. Subset in this sample: CD45RA+ positively selected. Receptors were obtained from a man under 40 in good health.

Regarding this clone: Other DNA sequences in this sample translate to the same CDR3. This chain joins TRBV29-1 and TRBJ2-3; 9 bases match TRBD2. The V segment lost 4 bases and the J segment 3 bases; nucleotides outside the gene matches: 2. The germline V gene encodes CDR1 SQVTM and CDR2 ANQGSEA. The CDR3 sequence is 13 residues long. The CDR3 DNA follows: TGCAGCGTTGCCAGCGGGAGGACAGATACGCAGTATTTT. It translates to CSVASGRTDTQYF.

A word on this clone: This sample also contains other DNA sequences that code for the same CDR3. The rearrangement joins TRBV28 to TRBJ1-1, with a weak D call TRBD1 (6 bases). Trimming took off 4 bases at V and 2 bases at J, with 11 bases between the two ends. The CDR3 sequence is 14 residues long. The germline V gene encodes CDR1 MDHEN and CDR2 SYDVKM. In nucleotides, the CDR3 is TGTGCCAGCAGTTCCCCGGGACAAAACACTGAAGCTTTCTTT. Amino acid sequence: CASSSPGQNTEAFF.

Concerning this clone: Other nucleotide sequences in the sample specify the same CDR3. The rearrangement uses TRBV9 and TRBJ1-3, with unresolved D. Per germline, CDR1 SGDLS and CDR2 YYNGEE. V was trimmed by 2 bases and J by 0 bases, leaving 6 bases between them. There are 14 residues in the CDR3. CDR3 sequence (DNA): TGTGCCAGCAGCGTTACGAGCTCTGGAAACACCATATATTTT. This gives the protein CASSVTSSGNTIYF.